A single sample gave rise to the 29 T cell receptor beta chains below, sequenced in a study of T cells after yellow fever vaccination (dated by TCRdb to about 2019). The sample's treatment or condition label, decoded: live attenuated yellow fever vaccine strain. Libraries were prepared through 5' RACE. The sample was run on an Illumina HiSeq 2500. Using fastp trimming at Q25 and MiXCR clonotype assembly, TCRdb reanalyzed the public sequencing data and kept in-frame beta chains. Records with the same CDR3 protein are collapsed into one entry carrying the most frequent genes and DNA. Here the sample has some 32,000 distinct CDR3 sequences; 6% to 8.5% occur a single time. 20% to 25% of the sample comes from the top ten. The specimen comprised PBMCs, either bulk or a sorted T-cell subset (CD4+, CD8+, memory, or dextramer-sorted; not recorded which), sampled on the day of the first yellow fever vaccination. The receptors were sampled from a man aged 18 to 29 who received the YFV17D yellow fever vaccine.

The table lists this clonotype with a few counts. The chain employs TRBV11-2 and TRBJ1-3; D is ambiguous. V dropped 4 bases and J dropped 0 bases, with 13 bases sitting between them. This CDR3 has 16 amino acids. Germline loops: CDR1 SGHAT, CDR2 FQNNGV. CDR3: CASSSRRLYSGNTIYF. In DNA form, the CDR3 reads TGTGCCAGCAGCTCCCGCCGACTTTACTCTGGAAACACCATATATTTT.

This clonotype counts as medium-sized (0.01 to 0.1%). The V gene is TRBV29-1, the J gene TRBJ1-2; no definite D call. Per the germline V gene, CDR1 is SQVTM and CDR2 is ANQGSEA. The CDR3 is 11 residues long. V gave up 7 bases and J gave up 11 bases, with 17 bases separating them. Here the CDR3 DNA reads TGCAGCGCCTGGAGACAATTCGAGTACACCTTC. It encodes CSAWRQFEYTF.

The sample holds one count of this clonotype. One base away lies a much larger clone, so this may be a sequencing read error. This chain joins TRBV7-2 and TRBJ1-1; maybe TRBD1 (5 bases). V was pared by 2 bases and J by 3 bases, with 13 bases between. Per the germline V gene, CDR1 is SGHTA and CDR2 is FQGNSA. This CDR3 comprises 15 residues. CDR3 DNA sequence: TGTGCCAGCAGCTTAAGCAGGGTTTGGGACACTGAAGCTTTCTTT. This gives the protein CASSLSRVWDTEAFF.

This clonotype was counted between two and nine times. The chain is built from TRBV6-4 and TRBJ2-3; 9 bases match TRBD2. V was clipped by 5 bases and J by 6 bases; unmatched bases: 12. CDR1 is MRHNA and CDR2 is SNTAGT in the germline V gene. This CDR3 spans 16 amino acids. The CDR3 DNA follows: TGTGCCAGCAGTCCTAGCGGGGCCTCTTTTTTTGATACGCAGTATTTT. The encoded protein is CASSPSGASFFDTQYF.

This clonotype was seen many times. This chain links TRBV5-1 with TRBJ1-2, with a tentative D call TRBD1 (6 bases). V gave up 0 bases and J gave up 8 bases, with 14 bases separating them. Per the germline V gene, CDR1 is SGHRS and CDR2 is YFSETQ. The CDR3 runs to 14 residues. The DNA of the CDR3 is TGCGCCAGCAGCTTGGAATGGGGCAGGGGAGGCTACACCTTC. It is translated as CASSLEWGRGGYTF.

There are many counts of this clonotype. This chain connects TRBV6-2 or TRBV6-3 to TRBJ1-6; D remains ambiguous. The CDR3 is made up of 17 amino acids. Looked up from germline, CDR1 is MNHEY and CDR2 is SVGEGT. V gave up 6 bases and J gave up 5 bases, with 20 bases separating them. In DNA form, the CDR3 reads TGTGCCAGCAGAGACGTATACTTGGACCTCAATAATTCACCCCTCCACTTT. Translating gives CASRDVYLDLNNSPLHF.

This clonotype was counted many times. V usage is TRBV5-1 and J usage is TRBJ2-5; 12 nucleotides agree with TRBD2. J was trimmed by 7 bases and V by 0 bases; bases with no gene match: 10. In germline, CDR1 is SGHRS, CDR2 YFSETQ. This CDR3 has 17 amino acids. CDR3 sequence (DNA): TGCGCCAGCAGCTTGGGACTAGCGGGGGCCTCGGAGTCGACCCAGTACTTC. As protein: CASSLGLAGASESTQYF.

This clonotype appeared many times. This chain connects TRBV7-3 to TRBJ1-1; 9 positions agree with TRBD1. V was clipped by 2 bases and J by 1 base; unmatched bases: 2. The CDR3 length is 15 residues. Germline V CDR1 and CDR2: SGHTA, FQGTGA. The CDR3 here is CASSLLGQGNTEAFF. The DNA of the CDR3 is TGTGCCAGCAGCTTATTGGGACAGGGGAACACTGAAGCTTTCTTT. The full variable domain, with the rest looked up from reference TRBV7-3 and TRBJ1-1, is GAGVSQTPSNKVTEKGKYVELRCDPISGHTALYWYRQSLGQGPEFLIYFQGTGAADDSGLPNDRFFAVRPEGSVSTLKIQRTERGDSAVYLCASSLLGQGNTEAFFGQGTRLTVV.

This clonotype was counted at least ten times. The V and J genes are TRBV7-3 and TRBJ2-1, with D perhaps TRBD2 (7 bases). V was clipped by 1 base and J by 2 bases, with 12 bases between them. The length of the CDR3 is 16 residues. Germline lookup yields CDR1 SGHTA and CDR2 FQGTGA. As DNA, the CDR3 is TGTGCCAGCAGCTTAATGGGCGGGGGCGCCTACAATGAGCAGTTCTTC. Protein product: CASSLMGGGAYNEQFF. Based on the CDR3 plus reference TRBV7-3 and TRBJ2-1, the full variable domain is GAGVSQTPSNKVTEKGKYVELRCDPISGHTALYWYRQSLGQGPEFLIYFQGTGAADDSGLPNDRFFAVRPEGSVSTLKIQRTERGDSAVYLCASSLMGGGAYNEQFFGPGTRLTVL.

The V call is TRBV5-6, the J call TRBJ1-4; D is unclear. The V gene lost 0 bases and the J gene lost 4 bases, with 10 bases spanning the gap. The germline CDR1 and CDR2 sequences are SGHDT and YYEEEE. The CDR3 has 15 amino acids. DNA of the CDR3: TGTGCCAGCAGCTTGGTACTCGGGAGTAATGAAAAACTGTTTTTT. Protein sequence: CASSLVLGSNEKLFF. Filled out from reference TRBV5-6 and TRBJ1-4, the complete variable domain reads DAGVTQSPTHLIKTRGQQVTLRCSPKSGHDTVSWYQQALGQGPQFIFQYYEEEERQRGNFPDRFSGHQFPNYSSELNVNALLLGDSALYLCASSLVLGSNEKLFFGSGTQLSVL.

On this clonotype itself: One junction end does not reproduce the germline sequence, and a read error may be involved. The chain couples TRBV20-1 to TRBJ1-1, with D perhaps TRBD1 (5 bases). This CDR3 is 13 amino acids long. Germline assignment: CDR1 DFQATT and CDR2 SNEGSKA (reference sequence). CDR3 in DNA: TGCTGTGCTAGAGAAACAGGTGGGACTGAAGCTTTCTTT. Translating gives CCARETGGTEAFF.

This clonotype was counted at least ten times. The gene calls are TRBV4-2 and TRBJ2-3; D might be TRBD1 (6 bases). The V end lost 0 bases, the J end lost 6 bases, and 16 bases lay between the germline ends. Germline V gene lookup returns CDR1 LGHNA and CDR2 YNFKEQ. The CDR3 covers 16 residues. CDR3 sequence: CASSQERAMGADTQYF. The CDR3 region has the DNA TGTGCCAGCAGCCAAGAGCGGGCCATGGGGGCCGATACGCAGTATTTT.

This clonotype was counted at least ten times. The chain links TRBV29-1 to TRBJ2-3; the D gene could be TRBD1 or TRBD2 (6 bases each). CDR3 length: 13 amino acids. V lost 6 bases to trimming and J lost 5 bases, with 15 bases between them. Germline CDR1 SQVTM, CDR2 ANQGSEA. CDR3 residues: CSVQGGQGDTQYF. CDR3 nucleotides: TGCAGCGTCCAAGGGGGGCAGGGAGATACGCAGTATTTT.

The chain combines TRBV20-1 with TRBJ2-6, with D hard to call. Deletions cut 1 base from V and 4 bases from J, with 8 bases between. Germline loops: CDR1 DFQATT, CDR2 SNEGSKA (reference sequence). This CDR3 has 14 amino acids. CDR3 sequence: CSARGGTGANVLTF. The CDR3, as DNA: TGCAGTGCTAGAGGGGGAACCGGGGCCAACGTCCTGACTTTC.

This clonotype was picked up many times. The J gene is TRBJ2-7, the V gene TRBV5-1, with D maybe TRBD1 (5 bases). Germline V gene lookup returns CDR1 SGHRS and CDR2 YFSETQ. Deletions cut 5 bases from V and 2 bases from J, with 14 bases between. The CDR3 extends over 14 amino acids. The CDR3 nucleotides are TGCGCCAGCAGACACCCGCCGACAGCCTACGAGCAGTACTTC. This translates into CASRHPPTAYEQYF.

This clonotype was seen at least ten times. This chain links TRBV4-3 with TRBJ2-2, with D tentatively TRBD1 (6 bases). This CDR3 contains 14 residues. Germline values: CDR1 LGHNA, CDR2 YSLEER. V gave up 1 base and J gave up 5 bases, with 8 bases separating them. CDR3 loop: CASSQGTVTGELFF. CDR3 DNA: TGCGCCAGCAGCCAAGGGACAGTTACCGGGGAGCTGTTTTTT.

This clonotype was counted ten times or more. V and J are TRBV6-6 and TRBJ1-2, with TRBD1 matching 10 bases. CDR1 MNHNY and CDR2 SVGAGI come from the germline V gene (reference sequence). Trimming took 8 bases from V and 5 from J; bases not matched to a gene: 5. The length of the CDR3 is 13 residues. CDR3 sequence (DNA): TGTGCCAGCGGAGGACAGGGGGAATATGGCTACACCTTC. Encoded protein: CASGGQGEYGYTF.

The chain recombines TRBV7-2 with TRBJ1-2, with D possibly TRBD1 on 5 matching bases. V was shortened by 1 base and J by 3 bases, with 9 bases between the two germline ends. Germline loops: CDR1 SGHTA, CDR2 FQGNSA. The CDR3 is 14 amino acids. In nucleotides, the CDR3 is TGTGCCAGCAGCTTAGTCGGGGGAGACTATGGCTACACCTTC. Its translation is CASSLVGGDYGYTF.

This chain links TRBV27 with TRBJ1-3; D is unresolved. The germline CDR1 and CDR2 sequences are MNHEY and SMNVEV (reference sequence). V lost 6 bases and J 4 bases, leaving 10 bases between the germline ends. The CDR3 consists of 13 residues. The CDR3 DNA is TGTGCCAGCAGATTTCTAACCGGAAACACCATATATTTT. Protein sequence: CASRFLTGNTIYF.

This clonotype occurred many times. This sequence joins TRBV25-1 and TRBJ2-3; TRBD1 aligns across 9 bases. The germline V gene encodes CDR1 MGHDK and CDR2 SYGVNS. This CDR3 is 14 amino acids long. The junction had 4 bases not matched to a gene; V was cut back by 5 bases and J by 4 bases. The CDR3 region has the DNA TGTGCCAGCAGTCTCACAGGGGGCCCAGATACGCAGTATTTT. As protein: CASSLTGGPDTQYF.

This clonotype was seen only a few times. J is TRBJ1-1 and V is TRBV4-3; possible D gene TRBD1, 6 bases. V dropped 4 bases and J dropped 6 bases, with 15 bases sitting between them. This CDR3 has 14 amino acids. Germline assignment: CDR1 LGHNA and CDR2 YSLEER. The DNA of the CDR3 is TGCGCCAGCAGCCGAGATACAGGGTTCTCTGAAGCTTTCTTT. Translated: CASSRDTGFSEAFF.

In this sample, this clonotype turned up many times. This chain uses TRBV20-1 with TRBJ1-1; D gene ambiguous. The CDR3 covers 14 residues. Germline V gene lookup returns CDR1 DFQATT and CDR2 SNEGSKA (reference sequence). Trimming took off 3 bases at V and 1 base at J, with 12 bases between the two ends. Here the CDR3 reads CSASSSGRNTEAFF. For the CDR3, the DNA is TGCAGTGCTAGCTCCTCGGGCCGGAACACTGAAGCTTTCTTT.

There are many counts of this clonotype. The chain combines TRBV10-2 with TRBJ1-1, with a weak D call TRBD1 (5 bases). The CDR3 has 13 amino acids. CDR1 is WSHSY and CDR2 is SAAADI in the germline V gene. The V gene lost 1 base and the J gene lost 3 bases, with 6 bases spanning the gap. The CDR3 bases are TGCGCCAGCAGTGAGTGGGGGGACACTGAAGCTTTCTTT. It specifies CASSEWGDTEAFF.

J is TRBJ2-3 and V is TRBV3-1; 8 bases are shared with TRBD1. Trimming took 1 base from V and 0 from J; bases not matched to a gene: 0. There are 15 residues in the CDR3. Germline loops: CDR1 LGHDT, CDR2 YNNKEL (reference sequence). In DNA form, the CDR3 reads TGTGCCAGCAGCCAAGGGGACAGGAGCACAGATACGCAGTATTTT. Protein: CASSQGDRSTDTQYF.

This clonotype was seen many times. The CDR3 protein is CASRTDRAQYF. Here the CDR3 DNA reads TGTGCCAGCAGAACAGACAGGGCCCAGTACTTC. The chain combines TRBV6-6 with TRBJ2-5, with 7 positions matching TRBD1. After removal of 6 bases from V and 9 bases from J, the junction contained 4 bases not matched to a gene. Germline V CDR1 and CDR2: MNHNY, SVGAGI (reference sequence). This CDR3 contains 11 residues.

About this clonotype itself: It may be a read error: a sequence one base away is much more abundant. V usage is TRBV5-5 and J usage is TRBJ2-7; D possibly matches TRBD1 or TRBD2 (5 bases each). The ends were cut back, 4 bases at V and 3 bases at J, with 14 bases in the middle. The CDR3 has 14 residues. Germline CDR1 and CDR2: SGHKS and YYEKEE (reference sequence). In DNA, the CDR3 is TGTGCCAGCAGCCCAACCGGGACGGTCTACGAGCAGTACTTC. It encodes CASSPTGTVYEQYF.

The rearrangement joins TRBV5-1 to TRBJ1-1; 7 nucleotides agree with TRBD1. The CDR3 is made up of 14 amino acids. Per germline, CDR1 SGHRS and CDR2 YFSETQ. J gave up 5 bases and V 5 bases, and 9 bases lay outside the gene matches. CDR3 amino acids: CASSRQGGKTEAFF. CDR3 coding DNA: TGCGCCAGCAGTAGACAGGGAGGAAAGACTGAAGCTTTCTTT.

A few counts support this clonotype. The gene calls are TRBV30 and TRBJ1-4; no reliable D call. V was shortened by 2 bases and J by 1 base, with 8 bases between the two germline ends. The CDR3 runs to 14 residues. Germline CDR1 GTSNPN, CDR2 SVGIG (reference sequence). CDR3 region: CAWSFLGTNEKLFF. CDR3 sequence (DNA): TGTGCCTGGAGTTTTCTCGGAACTAATGAAAAACTGTTTTTT.

This clonotype was recorded many times. The chain joins TRBV4-2 to TRBJ2-3; 14 positions match TRBD2. Losses at the gene ends were 4 bases for V and 4 bases for J; bases not matched to a gene: 4. The CDR3 is made up of 16 amino acids. Per the germline V gene, CDR1 is LGHNA and CDR2 is YNFKEQ. Here the CDR3 reads CASSPATSGGADTQYF. The CDR3 bases are TGTGCCAGCAGCCCCGCGACTAGCGGGGGGGCAGATACGCAGTATTTT.